The sequence of this T cell receptor (beta chain) was determined in a study of T cell responses to AZD1222 COVID-19 vaccine. The germline CDR1 and CDR2 sequences are LGHDT and YNNKEL (reference sequence). The V end was cut by 1 base, the J end by 0 bases, with 15 bases between. CDR3 length: 17 residues. Libraries were prepared by immunoSEQ multiplex PCR; TCRdb keeps only in-frame clonotypes and omits some of them. This sample has 100,000 to 130,000 clones; roughly 89% occur once, and the top ten carry 3.1%. The sequencing used peripheral blood, collected on day 0 of MenACWY control vaccination. The rearrangement uses TRBV3-1 (or the pseudogene TRBV3-2) and TRBJ2-5, with D perhaps TRBD1 or TRBD2 (6 bases each). This clonotype was sampled from an adult in good health. The CDR3, as DNA: TGTGCCAGCAGCCAAGTCCTCCGGGGGCCCAACCAAGAGACCCAGTACTTC. This codes for CASSQVLRGPNQETQYF.